The next 24 T cell receptor beta chains were all read from a single sample in a study of shared clonotypes between healthy human individuals. Some clones are missing from TCRdb's copy, which holds only in-frame ones; the method was immunoSEQ multiplex PCR. Here the sample spans 2,500,000 or so clones, approximately 93% being singletons. The material sequenced was naive CD4+ T cells from PBMCs. Subset noted: CD45RA+ positively selected. Every receptor here comes from a young man in good health. Some clones in this sample may be carry-over from other donors' samples.

This chain joins TRBV21-1 and TRBJ2-6; TRBD2 is the table's D call and was not checked against the DNA. TRBV21-1 corresponds to a pseudogene. The CDR3 runs 15 residues. The CDR3 nucleotides read TGTGCCAGCAGCAAATATACTGTTGGGGCCAACGTCCTGACTTTC. This translates into CASSKYTVGANVLTF.

The gene calls are TRBV28 and TRBJ1-5; 8 bases match TRBD1. The CDR3 totals 15 residues. The junction had 5 bases not matched to a gene; V was cut back by 4 bases and J by 3 bases. CDR1 is MDHEN and CDR2 is SYDVKM in the germline V gene. The chain's CDR3 is CASSWDRPYNQPQHF. The CDR3 bases are TGTGCCAGCAGTTGGGACAGGCCTTACAATCAGCCCCAGCATTTT.

The chain joins TRBV5-5 to TRBJ2-2; D possibly corresponds to TRBD2 (6 bases). CDR3 length equals 15 residues. Germline lookup yields CDR1 SGHKS and CDR2 YYEKEE (reference sequence). The V and J ends lost 2 bases and 4 bases respectively, with 12 bases between them. The CDR3 protein is CASSFEGLVTGELFF. CDR3 bases: TGTGCCAGCAGCTTTGAGGGACTTGTCACCGGGGAGCTGTTTTTT.

This sequence joins TRBV7-9 and TRBJ1-6, with D maybe TRBD1 (6 bases). The germline CDR1 and CDR2 sequences are SEHNR and FQNEAQ (reference sequence). Deletions cut 5 bases from V and 10 bases from J, with 12 bases between. The CDR3 contains 13 residues. The CDR3 loop is CASSLRQESPLHF. The CDR3 nucleotides read TGTGCCAGCAGCCTCCGACAGGAATCACCCCTCCACTTT. The full variable domain, in which reference TRBV7-9 and TRBJ1-6 provide the parts outside the CDR3, is DTGVSQNPRHKITKRGQNVTFRCDPISEHNRLYWYRQTLGQGPEFLTYFQNEAQLEKSRLLSDRFSAERPKGSFSTLEIQRTEQGDSAMYLCASSLRQESPLHFGNGTRLTVT.

Comments on this clone: Distinct nucleotide sequences in the sample also encode this CDR3. The rearrangement joins TRBV30 to TRBJ2-1; unclear D gene. The CDR3 is 11 residues long. The germline CDR1 and CDR2 sequences are GTSNPN and SVGIG (reference sequence). Trimming took off 0 bases at V and 8 bases at J, with 5 bases between the two ends. The DNA for the CDR3 is TGTGCCTGGAGTGTACGGGATGAGCAGTTCTTC. Protein: CAWSVRDEQFF.

CDR3 DNA sequence: TGTGCCAGCAAGCCCACGAACTCTGGGGCCAACGTCCTGACTTTC. Protein: CASKPTNSGANVLTF. The chain combines TRBV6-6 with TRBJ2-6; D not certain. The CDR3 runs to 15 residues. The germline V gene encodes CDR1 MNHNY and CDR2 SVGAGI (reference sequence). V gave up 7 bases and J gave up 0 bases, with 10 bases separating them.

Only a few counts were recorded for this clone. This chain connects TRBV18 to TRBJ1-1, with 8 bases lining up with TRBD1. Germline CDR1 and CDR2: KGHSH and LQKENI. This CDR3 spans 17 amino acids. V shed 6 bases, J shed 0 bases, and the junction held 12 bases outside the gene matches. The DNA for the CDR3 is TGTGCCAGCTCCCAAGGACAGGGTGGCCTTATGAACACTGAAGCTTTCTTT. This gives the protein CASSQGQGGLMNTEAFF.

The genes are TRBV5-1 and TRBJ2-1; 9 bases map to TRBD2. Per the germline V gene, CDR1 is SGHRS and CDR2 is YFSETQ. This CDR3 comprises 18 residues. J was trimmed by 3 bases and V by 0 bases; bases with no gene match: 10. The CDR3 is CASSLGAGGPVSYNEQFF. In DNA form, the CDR3 reads TGCGCCAGCAGCTTGGGAGCGGGAGGCCCCGTAAGCTACAATGAGCAGTTCTTC. The entire variable domain, with the rest obtained from reference TRBV5-1 and TRBJ2-1, is as follows: KAGVTQTPRYLIKTRGQQVTLSCSPISGHRSVSWYQQTPGQGLQFLFEYFSETQRNKGNFPGRFSGRQFSNSRSEMNVSTLELGDSALYLCASSLGAGGPVSYNEQFFGPGTRLTVL.

The CDR3 region is CAISEPPGSGTLSGVQYF. The CDR3, as DNA: TGTGCCATCAGTGAGCCCCCGGGGTCCGGGACCCTGTCTGGGGTGCAGTATTTT. The chain recombines TRBV10-3 with TRBJ2-3; either TRBD1 or TRBD2 may fit D (5 bases each). The germline CDR1 and CDR2 sequences are ENHRY and SYGVKD. Trimming shortened V by 2 bases and J by 11 bases, and 29 bases separated the two germline ends. The CDR3 loop spans 18 amino acids.

This clone was detected once. The V gene is TRBV28, the J gene TRBJ2-4; no reliable D call. The CDR3 runs 15 residues. Germline CDR1 MDHEN, CDR2 SYDVKM. V shed 7 bases and J shed 0 bases, with 13 bases lying between them. The CDR3 bases are TGTGCCAGCACCTCGGAACAGCTAGCCAAAAACATTCAGTACTTC. The encoded protein is CASTSEQLAKNIQYF.

The rearrangement uses TRBV7-8 and TRBJ2-5; 8 nucleotides match TRBD2. Per the germline V gene, CDR1 is SGHVS and CDR2 is FQNEAQ. This CDR3 has 13 residues. This CDR3 is CASSGGNGETQYF. The CDR3 DNA reads TGTGCTTCTTCGGGGGGGAACGGGGAGACCCAGTACTTC.

The J gene is TRBJ1-4, the V gene TRBV19; D is possibly TRBD1 (5 bases). The CDR3 has 15 amino acids. Trimming cost V 5 bases and J 9 bases, with 19 bases left between them. The V gene's germline CDR1 is LNHDA and CDR2 SQIVND (reference sequence). The CDR3 loop is CASSSQGVVAKKLFF. The CDR3 DNA follows: TGTGCCAGTAGTTCCCAGGGAGTGGTGGCGAAAAAACTGTTTTTT.

This chain links TRBV7-3 with TRBJ2-1; D gene uncertain. V lost 4 bases to trimming and J lost 5 bases, with 21 bases between them. Germline loops: CDR1 SGHTA, CDR2 FQGTGA. The CDR3 runs 17 residues. CDR3 loop: CASSSNRTEKRNNEQFF. The CDR3 DNA is TGTGCCAGCAGCTCCAACCGGACCGAAAAACGGAACAATGAGCAGTTCTTC. The complete variable domain, with remaining parts taken from reference TRBV7-3 and TRBJ2-1, reads GAGVSQTPSNKVTEKGKYVELRCDPISGHTALYWYRQSLGQGPEFLIYFQGTGAADDSGLPNDRFFAVRPEGSVSTLKIQRTERGDSAVYLCASSSNRTEKRNNEQFFGPGTRLTVL.

The CDR3 nucleotides are TGTGCCAGCAGCCTGGGACTAGCGGGGAACCCTCAGTACTTC. Translation gives CASSLGLAGNPQYF. The genes are TRBV7-9 and TRBJ2-7, with 13 positions matching TRBD2. CDR1 is SEHNR and CDR2 is FQNEAQ in the germline V gene (reference sequence). Unmatched junction bases numbered 8, after V lost 5 bases and J lost 10 bases. The CDR3 contains 14 residues.

This clone appeared a few times. Different DNA sequences within this sample yield the same CDR3. The rearrangement links TRBV29-1 to TRBJ1-1, with no clear D. V lost 2 bases to trimming and J lost 0 bases, with 7 bases between them. Germline V gene lookup returns CDR1 SQVTM and CDR2 ANQGSEA. The CDR3 has 13 amino acids. DNA for the CDR3: TGCAGCGTTGAACGACGGTTGAACACTGAAGCTTTCTTT. Encoded protein: CSVERRLNTEAFF.

The chain carries TRBV28 and TRBJ1-1, with D perhaps matching TRBD1 (6 bases). Trimming stripped 8 bases from V and 7 bases from J, with 20 bases between. Germline CDR1 reads MDHEN; CDR2 reads SYDVKM. The CDR3 consists of 14 residues. Here the CDR3 reads CASRGGGPLIEAFF. CDR3 coding DNA: TGTGCCAGCCGTGGGGGGGGGCCATTAATTGAAGCTTTCTTT.

The chain carries TRBV6-6 and TRBJ2-1; tentatively, D is TRBD1 (5 bases). The CDR3 runs 11 residues. Germline V gives CDR1 MNHNY, CDR2 SVGAGI (reference sequence). Trimming removed 8 bases at V and 6 bases at J, with 8 bases between. CDR3 nucleotides: TGTGCCAGCGGGGCTAGCAATGAGCAGTTCTTC. Its protein is CASGASNEQFF.

CDR3 loop: CASSQYEDYTF. CDR3 DNA sequence: TGTGCCAGCAGCCAATATGAAGACTACACCTTC. The V and J genes are TRBV14 and TRBJ1-2; D is undetermined. The CDR3 is 11 amino acids. Germline V gives CDR1 SGHDN, CDR2 FVKESK. Trimming removed 2 bases at V and 10 bases at J, with 8 bases between.

The chain links TRBV12-1 to TRBJ2-3; TRBD2 reflects the table's D call only, with no check against the DNA. TRBV12-1 is a documented pseudogene. The CDR3 length is 17 residues. The chain's CDR3 is CATHLSGTSGDTDTQYF. CDR3 nucleotide sequence: TGTGCCACCCATCTTTCCGGGACTAGCGGGGACACAGATACGCAGTATTTT.

This clone was seen a single time. This specimen includes other DNA sequences encoding the same CDR3. V and J are TRBV7-2 and TRBJ2-7; maybe TRBD1 (6 bases). This CDR3 contains 14 residues. From germline, CDR1 is SGHTA and CDR2 FQGNSA. V gave up 1 base and J gave up 3 bases, with 10 bases separating them. CDR3 nucleotides: TGTGCCAGCAGCTTAGGAGGCAGGGGCTACGAGCAGTACTTC. Translated: CASSLGGRGYEQYF.

The V call is TRBV29-1, the J call TRBJ2-2; D unclear. Trimming removed 4 bases from V and 3 bases from J, with 12 bases in between. There are 14 residues in the CDR3. Looked up from germline, CDR1 is SQVTM and CDR2 is ANQGSEA. The CDR3 bases are TGCAGCGTTGGCGATCGAGAATACACCGGGGAGCTGTTTTTT. Protein sequence: CSVGDREYTGELFF.

The chain couples TRBV20-1 to TRBJ2-1, with D uncertain. V shed 3 bases and J shed 8 bases, with 8 bases lying between them. The CDR3 is made up of 11 amino acids. Germline V gene data show CDR1 as DFQATT and CDR2 as SNEGSKA (reference sequence). The CDR3 loop is CSARMYDEQFF. As DNA, the CDR3 is TGCAGTGCTAGGATGTACGATGAGCAGTTCTTC.

The chain combines TRBV11-3 with TRBJ2-7; 7 nucleotides align to TRBD1. J was trimmed by 6 bases and V by 5 bases; bases with no gene match: 10. This CDR3 spans 14 amino acids. Germline V gene data show CDR1 as SGHNT and CDR2 as YENEEA. In DNA, the CDR3 is TGTGCCAGCAGCGCAGGGGGACCGTCCCTCGAGCAGTACTTC. The encoded protein is CASSAGGPSLEQYF. The full variable domain, in which reference TRBV11-3 and TRBJ2-7 provide the parts outside the CDR3, is EAGVVQSPRYKIIEKKQPVAFWCNPISGHNTLYWYLQNLGQGPELLIRYENEEAVDDSQLPKDRFSAERLKGVDSTLKIQPAELGDSAVYLCASSAGGPSLEQYFGPGTRLTVT.

The chain is built from TRBV9 and TRBJ2-7, with 10 bases identical to TRBD2. The ends lost 3 bases at V and 7 bases at J; junction bases unmatched: 10. Germline values: CDR1 SGDLS, CDR2 YYNGEE. The CDR3 runs 15 residues. CDR3 sequence reads: CASSAGAGGDLEQYF. For the CDR3, the DNA is TGTGCCAGCAGCGCGGGAGCGGGAGGGGATCTAGAGCAGTACTTC.